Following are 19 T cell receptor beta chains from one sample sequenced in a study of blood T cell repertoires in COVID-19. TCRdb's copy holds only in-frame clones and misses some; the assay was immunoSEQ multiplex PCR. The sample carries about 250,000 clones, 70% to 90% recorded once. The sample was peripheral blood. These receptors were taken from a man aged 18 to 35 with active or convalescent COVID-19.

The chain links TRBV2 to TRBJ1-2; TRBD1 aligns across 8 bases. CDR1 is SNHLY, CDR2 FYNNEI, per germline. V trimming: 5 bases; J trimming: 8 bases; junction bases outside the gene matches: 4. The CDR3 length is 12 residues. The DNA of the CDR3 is TGTGCCAGCAGTCGACAGGGGAACGGCTACACCTTC. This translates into CASSRQGNGYTF.

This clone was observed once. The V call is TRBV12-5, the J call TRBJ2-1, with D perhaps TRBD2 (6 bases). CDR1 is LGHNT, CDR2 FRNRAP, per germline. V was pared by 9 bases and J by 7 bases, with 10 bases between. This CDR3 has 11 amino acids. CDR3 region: CASDSGNEQFF. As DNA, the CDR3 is TGTGCTAGCGACAGCGGGAATGAGCAGTTCTTC.

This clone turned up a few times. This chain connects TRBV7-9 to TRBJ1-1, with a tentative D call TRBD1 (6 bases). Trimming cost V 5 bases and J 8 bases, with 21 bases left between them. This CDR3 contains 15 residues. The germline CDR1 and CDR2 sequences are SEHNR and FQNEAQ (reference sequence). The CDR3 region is CASSPLGYRAPEAFF. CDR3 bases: TGTGCCAGCAGCCCCCTGGGCTACAGGGCCCCAGAAGCTTTCTTT.

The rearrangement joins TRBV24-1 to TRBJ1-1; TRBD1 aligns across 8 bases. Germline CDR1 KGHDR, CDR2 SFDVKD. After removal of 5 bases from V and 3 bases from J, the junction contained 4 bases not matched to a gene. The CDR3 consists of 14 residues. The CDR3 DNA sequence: TGTGCCACCAGTGCCCAGGGGGCGGACACTGAAGCTTTCTTT. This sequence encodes CATSAQGADTEAFF.

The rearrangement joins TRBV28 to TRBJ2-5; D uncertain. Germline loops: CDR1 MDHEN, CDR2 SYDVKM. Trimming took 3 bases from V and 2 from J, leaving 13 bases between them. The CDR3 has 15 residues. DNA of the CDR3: TGTGCCAGCAGTTTGGGTCTAGAGATACAAGAGACCCAGTACTTC. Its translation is CASSLGLEIQETQYF.

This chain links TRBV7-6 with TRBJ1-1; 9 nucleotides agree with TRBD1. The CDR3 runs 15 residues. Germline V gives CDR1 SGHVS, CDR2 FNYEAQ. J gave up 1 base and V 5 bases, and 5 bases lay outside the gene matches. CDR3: CASSEQGARNTEAFF. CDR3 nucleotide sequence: TGTGCCAGCAGCGAACAGGGGGCGAGGAACACTGAAGCTTTCTTT.

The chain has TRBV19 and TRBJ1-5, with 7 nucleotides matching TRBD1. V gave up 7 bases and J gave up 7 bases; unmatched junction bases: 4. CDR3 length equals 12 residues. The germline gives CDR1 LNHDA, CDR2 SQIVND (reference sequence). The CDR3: CASTTGVQPQHF. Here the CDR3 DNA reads TGTGCCAGTACCACAGGGGTCCAGCCCCAGCATTTT.

CDR3 loop: CASAGTVSNYGYTF. CDR3 nucleotides: TGTGCCAGCGCTGGGACAGTCTCTAACTATGGCTACACCTTC. V is TRBV28 and J is TRBJ1-2, with 7 bases fitting TRBD1. The length of the CDR3 is 14 residues. The germline V gene encodes CDR1 MDHEN and CDR2 SYDVKM. Unmatched junction bases numbered 6, after V lost 8 bases and J lost 0 bases.

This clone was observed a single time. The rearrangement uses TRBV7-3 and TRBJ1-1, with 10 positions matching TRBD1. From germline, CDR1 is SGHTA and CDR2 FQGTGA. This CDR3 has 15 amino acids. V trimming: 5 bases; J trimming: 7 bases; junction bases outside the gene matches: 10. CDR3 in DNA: TGTGCCAGCAGCCCACAGGGGGGACAGGGGATTGAAGCTTTCTTT. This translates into CASSPQGGQGIEAFF.

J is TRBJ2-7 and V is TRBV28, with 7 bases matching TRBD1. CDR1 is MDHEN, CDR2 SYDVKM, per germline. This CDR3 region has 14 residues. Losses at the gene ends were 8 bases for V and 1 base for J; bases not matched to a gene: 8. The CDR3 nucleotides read TGTGCCAGCCGATCTCCGGGACAGTCCTACGAGCAGTACTTC. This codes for CASRSPGQSYEQYF.

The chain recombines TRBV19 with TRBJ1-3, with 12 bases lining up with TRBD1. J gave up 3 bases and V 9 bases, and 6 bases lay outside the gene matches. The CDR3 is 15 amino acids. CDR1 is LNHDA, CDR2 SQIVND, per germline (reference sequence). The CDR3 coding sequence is TGTGCCAGCTGGGACAGGGGGCGTCGTGGAAACACCATATATTTT. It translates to CASWDRGRRGNTIYF.

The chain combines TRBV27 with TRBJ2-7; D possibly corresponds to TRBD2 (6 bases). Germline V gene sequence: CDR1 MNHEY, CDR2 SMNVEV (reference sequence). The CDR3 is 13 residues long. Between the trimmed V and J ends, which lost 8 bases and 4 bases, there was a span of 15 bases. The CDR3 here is CASGTGLRYEQYF. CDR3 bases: TGTGCCAGCGGGACGGGACTCAGATACGAGCAGTACTTC.

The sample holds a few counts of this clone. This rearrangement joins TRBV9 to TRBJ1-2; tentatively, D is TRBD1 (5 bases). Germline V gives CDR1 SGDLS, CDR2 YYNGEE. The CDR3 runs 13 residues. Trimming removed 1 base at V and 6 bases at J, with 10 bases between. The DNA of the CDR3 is TGTGCCAGCAGCGTACCAGGGCCAGATGGCTACACCTTC. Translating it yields CASSVPGPDGYTF. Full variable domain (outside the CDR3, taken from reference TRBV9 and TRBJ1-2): DSGVTQTPKHLITATGQRVTLRCSPRSGDLSVYWYQQSLDQGLQFLIQYYNGEERAKGNILERFSAQQFPDLHSELNLSSLELGDSALYFCASSVPGPDGYTFGSGTRLTVV.

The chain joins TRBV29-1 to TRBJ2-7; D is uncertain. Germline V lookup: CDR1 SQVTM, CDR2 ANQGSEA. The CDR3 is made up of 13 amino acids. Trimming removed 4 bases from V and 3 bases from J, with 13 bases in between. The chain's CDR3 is CSVVPSAGYEQYF. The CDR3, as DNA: TGCAGCGTTGTCCCCTCCGCAGGCTACGAGCAGTACTTC.

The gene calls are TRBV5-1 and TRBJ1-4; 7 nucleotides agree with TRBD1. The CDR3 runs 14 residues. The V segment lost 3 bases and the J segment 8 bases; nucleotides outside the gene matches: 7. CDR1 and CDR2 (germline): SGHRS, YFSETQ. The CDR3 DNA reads TGCGCCAGCAGCTCCGGACAGGAGGGGGAAAAACTGTTTTTT. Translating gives CASSSGQEGEKLFF.

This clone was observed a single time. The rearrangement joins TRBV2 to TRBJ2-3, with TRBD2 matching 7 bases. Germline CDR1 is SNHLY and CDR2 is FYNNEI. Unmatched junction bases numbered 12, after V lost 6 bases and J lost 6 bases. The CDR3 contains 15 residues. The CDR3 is CASRVNGLGTDTQYF. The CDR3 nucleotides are TGTGCCAGCAGGGTCAACGGACTAGGAACGGATACGCAGTATTTT.

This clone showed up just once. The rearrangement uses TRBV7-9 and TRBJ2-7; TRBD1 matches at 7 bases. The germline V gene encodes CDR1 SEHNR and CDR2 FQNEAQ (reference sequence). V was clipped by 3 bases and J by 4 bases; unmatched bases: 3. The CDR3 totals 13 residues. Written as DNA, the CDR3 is TGTGCCAGCAGCTTGACGGGACAGTACGAGCAGTACTTC. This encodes CASSLTGQYEQYF. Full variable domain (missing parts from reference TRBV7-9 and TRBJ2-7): DTGVSQNPRHKITKRGQNVTFRCDPISEHNRLYWYRQTLGQGPEFLTYFQNEAQLEKSRLLSDRFSAERPKGSFSTLEIQRTEQGDSAMYLCASSLTGQYEQYFGPGTRLTVT.

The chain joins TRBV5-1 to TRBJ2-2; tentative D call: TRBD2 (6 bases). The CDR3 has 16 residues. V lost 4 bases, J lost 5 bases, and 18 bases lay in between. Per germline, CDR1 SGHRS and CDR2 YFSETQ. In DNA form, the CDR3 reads TGCGCCAGCAGCCTCCTGGGCGGGGCGGGGACCGGGGAGCTGTTTTTT. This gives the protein CASSLLGGAGTGELFF.

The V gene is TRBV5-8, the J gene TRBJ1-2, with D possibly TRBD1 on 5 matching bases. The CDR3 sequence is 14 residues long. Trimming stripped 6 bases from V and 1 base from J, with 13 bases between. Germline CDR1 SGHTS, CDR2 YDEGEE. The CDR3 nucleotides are TGTGCCAGCATCGTGGGGGGGGTTAACTATGGCTACACCTTC. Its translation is CASIVGGVNYGYTF.